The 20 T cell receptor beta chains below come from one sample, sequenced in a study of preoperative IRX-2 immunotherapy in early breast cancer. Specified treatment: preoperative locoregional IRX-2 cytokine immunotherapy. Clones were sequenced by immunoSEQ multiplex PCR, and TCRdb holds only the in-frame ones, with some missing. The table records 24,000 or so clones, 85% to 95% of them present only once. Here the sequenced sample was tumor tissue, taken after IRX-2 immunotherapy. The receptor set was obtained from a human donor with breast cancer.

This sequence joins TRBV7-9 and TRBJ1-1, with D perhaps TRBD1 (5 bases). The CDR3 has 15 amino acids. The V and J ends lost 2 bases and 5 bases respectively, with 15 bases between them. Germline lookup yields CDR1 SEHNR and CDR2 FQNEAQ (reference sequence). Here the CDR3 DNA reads TGTGCCAGCAGCTTACTTGTCAGGGTTTCTACTGAAGCTTTCTTT. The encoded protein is CASSLLVRVSTEAFF.

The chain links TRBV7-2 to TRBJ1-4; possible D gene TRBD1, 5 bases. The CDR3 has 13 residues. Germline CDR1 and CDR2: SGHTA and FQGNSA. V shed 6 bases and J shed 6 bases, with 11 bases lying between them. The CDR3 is CASRIRVYEKLFF. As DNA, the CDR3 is TGTGCCAGCAGAATCAGGGTCTATGAAAAACTGTTTTTT. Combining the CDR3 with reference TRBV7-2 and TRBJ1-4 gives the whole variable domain GAGVSQSPSNKVTEKGKDVELRCDPISGHTALYWYRQSLGQGLEFLIYFQGNSAPDKSGLPSDRFSAERTGGSVSTLTIQRTQQEDSAVYLCASRIRVYEKLFFGSGTQLSVL.

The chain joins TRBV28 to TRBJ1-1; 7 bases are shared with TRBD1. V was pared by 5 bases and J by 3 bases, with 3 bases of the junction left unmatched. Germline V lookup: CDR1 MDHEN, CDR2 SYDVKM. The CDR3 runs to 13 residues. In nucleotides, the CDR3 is TGTGCCAGCAGTCTCACAGGGGACACTGAAGCTTTCTTT. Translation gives CASSLTGDTEAFF.

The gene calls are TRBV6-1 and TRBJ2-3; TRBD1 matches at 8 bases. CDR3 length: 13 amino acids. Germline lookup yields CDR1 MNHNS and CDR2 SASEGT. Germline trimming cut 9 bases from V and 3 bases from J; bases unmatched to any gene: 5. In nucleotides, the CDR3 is TGTGCCAGTGACAGGGGTGGGACAGATACGCAGTATTTT. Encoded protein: CASDRGGTDTQYF.

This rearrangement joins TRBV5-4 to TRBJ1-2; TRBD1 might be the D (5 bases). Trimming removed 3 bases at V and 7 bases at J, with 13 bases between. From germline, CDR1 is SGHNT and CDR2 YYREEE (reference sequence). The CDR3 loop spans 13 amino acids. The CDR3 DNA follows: TGTGCCAGCAGCTCCCGGGGGTCTTCTGGCTACACCTTC. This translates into CASSSRGSSGYTF.

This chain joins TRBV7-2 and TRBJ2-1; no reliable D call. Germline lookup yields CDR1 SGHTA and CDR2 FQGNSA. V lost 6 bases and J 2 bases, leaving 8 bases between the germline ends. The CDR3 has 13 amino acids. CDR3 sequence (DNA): TGTGCCAGCAGTACTTATCCCTACAATGAGCAGTTCTTC. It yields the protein CASSTYPYNEQFF.

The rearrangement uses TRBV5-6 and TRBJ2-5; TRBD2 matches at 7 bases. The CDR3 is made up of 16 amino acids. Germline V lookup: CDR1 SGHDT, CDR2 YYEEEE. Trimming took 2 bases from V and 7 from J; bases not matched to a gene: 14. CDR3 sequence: CASSFIGEGFLGTQYF. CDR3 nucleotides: TGTGCCAGCAGCTTCATAGGGGAGGGTTTCTTGGGGACCCAGTACTTC.

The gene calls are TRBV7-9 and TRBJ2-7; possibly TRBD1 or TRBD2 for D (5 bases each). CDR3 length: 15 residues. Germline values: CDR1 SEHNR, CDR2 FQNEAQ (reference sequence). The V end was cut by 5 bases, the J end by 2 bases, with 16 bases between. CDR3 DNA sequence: TGTGCCAGCAGCCGCCGGGACCTCACCACCTACGAGCAGTACTTC. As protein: CASSRRDLTTYEQYF. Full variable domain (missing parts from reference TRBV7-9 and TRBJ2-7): DTGVSQNPRHKITKRGQNVTFRCDPISEHNRLYWYRQTLGQGPEFLTYFQNEAQLEKSRLLSDRFSAERPKGSFSTLEIQRTEQGDSAMYLCASSRRDLTTYEQYFGPGTRLTVT.

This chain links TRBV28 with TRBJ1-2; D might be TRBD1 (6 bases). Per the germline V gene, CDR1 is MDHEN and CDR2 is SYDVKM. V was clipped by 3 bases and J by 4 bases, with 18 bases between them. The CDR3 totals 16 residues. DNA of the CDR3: TGTGCCAGCAGTTTGGGTGACAGGTCCTTCTCCTATGGCTACACCTTC. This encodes CASSLGDRSFSYGYTF.

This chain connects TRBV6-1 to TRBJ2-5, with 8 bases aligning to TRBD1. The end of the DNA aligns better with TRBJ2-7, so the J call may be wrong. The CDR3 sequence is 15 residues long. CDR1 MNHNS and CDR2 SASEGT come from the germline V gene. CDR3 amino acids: CASSGVRDRPYEQYF. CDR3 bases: TGTGCCAGCAGTGGTGTAAGGGACAGGCCCTACGAGCAGTACTTC.

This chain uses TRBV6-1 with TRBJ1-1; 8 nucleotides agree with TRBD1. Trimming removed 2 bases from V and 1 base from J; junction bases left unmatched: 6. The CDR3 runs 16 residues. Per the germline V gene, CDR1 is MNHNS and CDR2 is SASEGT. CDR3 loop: CASSEISGQGNTEAFF. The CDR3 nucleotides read TGTGCCAGCAGTGAAATATCTGGACAGGGGAACACTGAAGCTTTCTTT.

This chain's CDR3 is CAWSVRLMYEKLFF. CDR3 nucleotides: TGTGCCTGGAGTGTACGACTGATGTATGAAAAACTGTTTTTT. This sequence joins TRBV30 and TRBJ1-4; no reliable D call. CDR3 length: 14 residues. Germline V CDR1 and CDR2: GTSNPN, SVGIG (reference sequence). Trimming removed 0 bases from V and 6 bases from J, with 11 bases in between.

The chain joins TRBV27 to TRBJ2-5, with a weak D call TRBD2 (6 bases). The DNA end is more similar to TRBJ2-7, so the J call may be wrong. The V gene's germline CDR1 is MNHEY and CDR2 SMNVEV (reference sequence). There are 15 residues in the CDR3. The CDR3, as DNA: TGTGCCAGCAGTCCACGACGACTTAGCGGCTACGAGCAGTACTTC. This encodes CASSPRRLSGYEQYF.

CDR3 loop: CAISAWSGGSNEQFF. CDR3 coding DNA: TGTGCCATCAGTGCGTGGAGCGGGGGCTCGAATGAGCAGTTCTTC. The gene calls are TRBV10-3 and TRBJ2-1; 8 nucleotides agree with TRBD2. Germline V gene sequence: CDR1 ENHRY, CDR2 SYGVKD. V gave up 4 bases and J gave up 7 bases; unmatched junction bases: 9. CDR3 size: 15 residues.

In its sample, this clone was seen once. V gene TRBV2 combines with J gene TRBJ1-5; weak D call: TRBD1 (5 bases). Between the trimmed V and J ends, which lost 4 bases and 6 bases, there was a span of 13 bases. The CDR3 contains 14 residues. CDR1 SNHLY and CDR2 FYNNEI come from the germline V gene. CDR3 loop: CASSGDGLIQPQHF. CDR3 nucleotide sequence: TGTGCCAGCAGTGGGGACGGACTAATTCAGCCCCAGCATTTT.

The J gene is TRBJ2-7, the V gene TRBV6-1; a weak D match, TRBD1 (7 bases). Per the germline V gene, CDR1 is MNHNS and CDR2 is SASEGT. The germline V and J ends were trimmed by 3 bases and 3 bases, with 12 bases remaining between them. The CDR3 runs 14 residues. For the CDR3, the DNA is TGTGCCAGCAGTGACAGGGGGGTTTTCTACGAGCAGTACTTC. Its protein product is CASSDRGVFYEQYF.

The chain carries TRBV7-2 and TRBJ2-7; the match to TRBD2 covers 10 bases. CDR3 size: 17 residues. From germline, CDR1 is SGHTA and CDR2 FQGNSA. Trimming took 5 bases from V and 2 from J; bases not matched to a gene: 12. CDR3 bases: TGTGCCAGCAGCCCCCGCCCCTCTAGCGGGAGTCCCTACGAGCAGTACTTC. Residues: CASSPRPSSGSPYEQYF.

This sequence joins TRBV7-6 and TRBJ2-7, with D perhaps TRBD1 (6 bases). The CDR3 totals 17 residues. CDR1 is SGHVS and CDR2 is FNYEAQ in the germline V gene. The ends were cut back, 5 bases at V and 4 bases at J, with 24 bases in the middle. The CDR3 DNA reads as TGTGCCAGCAGCAACCGGGACACCCGGAATGGGAGTTACGAGCAGTACTTC. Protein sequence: CASSNRDTRNGSYEQYF. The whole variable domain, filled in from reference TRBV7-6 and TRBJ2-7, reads GAGVSQSPRYKVTKRGQDVALRCDPISGHVSLYWYRQALGQGPEFLTYFNYEAQQDKSGLPNDRFSAERPEGSISTLTIQRTEQRDSAMYRCASSNRDTRNGSYEQYFGPGTRLTVT.

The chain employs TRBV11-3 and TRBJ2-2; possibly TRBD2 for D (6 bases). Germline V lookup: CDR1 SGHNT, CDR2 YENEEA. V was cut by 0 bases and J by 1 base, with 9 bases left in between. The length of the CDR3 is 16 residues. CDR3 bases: TGTGCCAGCAGCTTAGATACGGGGGTGAACACCGGGGAGCTGTTTTTT. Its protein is CASSLDTGVNTGELFF.

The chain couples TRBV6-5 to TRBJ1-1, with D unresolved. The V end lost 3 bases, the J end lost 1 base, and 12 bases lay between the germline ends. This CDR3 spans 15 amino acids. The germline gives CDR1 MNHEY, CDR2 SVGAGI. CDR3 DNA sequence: TGTGCCAGCAGTTATCCGGGGATGAGGAACACTGAAGCTTTCTTT. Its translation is CASSYPGMRNTEAFF.